The rows below give T cell receptor beta chains drawn from one sample of a study of radiation and T cells in renal cell carcinoma. Profiled with immunoSEQ multiplex PCR; TCRdb holds only in-frame clones, not every one. Of some 100,000 clones in the sample, 82% were seen once. Sequencing was performed on blood, taken from a patient whose treatment included radiotherapy and nephrectomy. Receptor source: a man aged 55 to 70 with renal cell carcinoma. CDR3s include the opening cysteine and the closing phenylalanine or tryptophan. Fields, in order: V gene, J gene, clone size, D gene, CDR3 DNA, CDR3 protein. A D gene is named only where the DNA matches it firmly. Size values are once, few and many counts, or a class for expanded clones, and some rows have none.

TRBV5-1	TRBJ1-1	-	TRBD1	TGCGCCAGCAGCAAGGGACAGGGAAGGACTGAAGCTTTCTTT	CASSKGQGRTEAFF
TRBV5-1	TRBJ2-3	-	-	TGCGCCAGCTTTGGGACTCCGGAGTATCAAGATACGCAGTATTTT	CASFGTPEYQDTQYF
TRBV19	TRBJ2-2	once	-	TGTGCCAGTAGTACGGGGCTAGTCGGCGCCGGGGAGCTGTTTTTT	CASSTGLVGAGELFF
TRBV2	TRBJ1-2	-	-	TGTGCCAGCAAGGCAGGGGCTAACTATGGCTACACCTTC	CASKAGANYGYTF
TRBV2	TRBJ1-3	-	-	TGTGCCAGCACCCGAACTGGAAACACCATATATTTT	CASTRTGNTIYF
TRBV28	TRBJ2-2	-	TRBD2	TGTGCCAGCAGTTTGGAGCTAGCGGGAGTGGCCGGGGAGCTGTTTTTT	CASSLELAGVAGELFF
TRBV27	TRBJ1-4	-	-	TGTGCCAGCAGTTTTGGGTCAGTGGGTAATGAAAAACTGTTTTTT	CASSFGSVGNEKLFF
TRBV12-5	TRBJ2-2	-	TRBD1	TGTGCTAGTGGTTTGAAGACAGGGGCGGGATGGGGTACCGGGGAGCTGTTTTTT	CASGLKTGAGWGTGELFF
TRBV18	TRBJ2-6	-	-	TGTGCCAGCTCACTGGGCGCCTCTGGGGCCAACGTCCTGACTTTC	CASSLGASGANVLTF
TRBV5-1	TRBJ2-2	-	TRBD2	TGCGCCAGCAGCTCCCCGACTAGCGGCGCCGGGGAGCTGTTTTTT	CASSSPTSGAGELFF
TRBV20-1	TRBJ1-2	-	-	TGCAGTGCAATGTCGGGGTATGGCTACACCTTC	CSAMSGYGYTF
TRBV27	TRBJ1-5	-	-	TGTGCCAGCAGTTTATCGGTCCCGGGGCTTGATGGGCCCCAGCATTTT	CASSLSVPGLDGPQHF
TRBV7-2	TRBJ1-1	-	TRBD1	TGTGCCAGCAGCCCTCGGGACAGGGGTAACACTGAAGCTTTCTTT	CASSPRDRGNTEAFF
TRBV5-1	TRBJ2-1	few	TRBD2	TGCGCCAGCAGCTTGGCAGGTAGCAGGACTAGTAGCTACAATGAGCAGTTCTTC	CASSLAGSRTSSYNEQFF
TRBV29-1	TRBJ2-3	-	-	TGCAGCGTTGAAGCAAAGCACAGGAGAGATACGCAGTATTTT	CSVEAKHRRDTQYF
TRBV4-3	TRBJ2-7	-	TRBD2	TGCGCCAGCAGCCCCGGACTAGCGGGAGTCTACGAGCAGTACTTC	CASSPGLAGVYEQYF
TRBV5-1	TRBJ1-1	-	TRBD1	TGCGCCAGCAGCTTGGTATTAAGACAGGGCAACATGAACACTGAAGCTTTCTTT	CASSLVLRQGNMNTEAFF
TRBV25-1	TRBJ1-2	-	-	TGTGCCAGCAGAGCGGTCCGTGGCTACACCTTC	CASRAVRGYTF
TRBV20-1	TRBJ2-7	-	-	TGCAGTGCTCCTGACGGCTACGAGCAGTACTTC	CSAPDGYEQYF
TRBV5-1	TRBJ1-2	-	-	TGCGCCAGCAGCCCGTACAGGGTTACATATGGCTACACCTTC	CASSPYRVTYGYTF
TRBV5-5	TRBJ2-1	-	-	TGTGCCAGCAGCTTAATACTAGCCGGAACCAATGAGCAGTTCTTC	CASSLILAGTNEQFF
TRBV27	TRBJ2-1	-	TRBD2	TGTGCCAGCAGTATTTTAGCGGGGAGCTCCTACAATGAGCAGTTCTTC	CASSILAGSSYNEQFF
TRBV5-4	TRBJ1-3	-	TRBD1	TGTGCCAGCAGCTTTCCAGGGGGCTCTGGAAACACCATATATTTT	CASSFPGGSGNTIYF
TRBV28	TRBJ2-7	few	-	TGTGCCAGCAGTCCGGGAGGACAGCCCTACGAGCAGTACTTC	CASSPGGQPYEQYF
TRBV25-1	TRBJ1-4	few	-	TGTGCCAGCAGTGAAGGAGGTAATAACGAAAAACTGTTTTTT	CASSEGGNNEKLFF
TRBV27	TRBJ2-7	-	-	TGTGCCAGACTTGCTGTGGACCGTGACGAGCAGTACTTC	CARLAVDRDEQYF
TRBV6-4	TRBJ2-2	-	-	TGTGCCAGCAGTGACTCCTTAGCCGGGGAGCTGTTTTTT	CASSDSLAGELFF
TRBV10-2	TRBJ2-5	few	-	TGCGCCAGCAGTGAGTCGGGACCACTCCAAGAGACCCAGTACTTC	CASSESGPLQETQYF
TRBV15	TRBJ2-4	-	-	TGTGCCACCAGCAGAGGTGACATGTTCGCCAAAAACATTCAGTACTTC	CATSRGDMFAKNIQYF
TRBV6-5	TRBJ2-7	-	TRBD2	TGTGCCAGCAGGGGCCCGGGACTAGAGTTCTACGAGCAGTACTTC	CASRGPGLEFYEQYF
TRBV27	TRBJ1-1	-	TRBD1	TGTGCCAGCAGGGATCCCCCCTACAGGGGAGATACTGAAGCTTTCTTT	CASRDPPYRGDTEAFF